The 19 T cell receptor beta chains below all came from one sample that was sequenced in a study of blood T cells in healthy people across ages. Primed by a sample-barcoded 5' primer and a J-beta primer mix, a second PCR proceeded for roughly 6 to 12 cycles. TCRdb passed the 5' RACE reads through MiXCR, listing each CDR3 protein once. The sample has 1.5 million to 2 million distinct CDR3 sequences, 30% to 35% seen once. The sample taken for sequencing was blood. These receptors were collected from a woman in her 30s in good health.

This clonotype was observed many times. The chain couples TRBV29-1 to TRBJ2-1; D is unresolved. Looked up from germline, CDR1 is SQVTM and CDR2 is ANQGSEA. The CDR3 runs to 13 residues. V lost 3 bases and J 4 bases, leaving 10 bases between the germline ends. DNA of the CDR3: TGCAGCGTTGATCGAGTTTCATACAATGAGCAGTTCTTC. Encoded protein: CSVDRVSYNEQFF.

On this clonotype: A clone one base away is much larger, so this may be a read error. The V and J genes are TRBV5-1 and TRBJ2-7; no firm D call. The CDR3 is 14 amino acids. Per the germline V gene, CDR1 is SGHRS and CDR2 is YFSETQ. In DNA, the CDR3 is TGCGCCAGCAACTTGGCCGGTTGGGAAGACGAGCAGTACTTC. Its protein is CASNLAGWEDEQYF.

The gene calls are TRBV7-2 and TRBJ1-4; D gene uncertain. The ends were cut back, 2 bases at V and 0 bases at J, with 13 bases in the middle. CDR1 is SGHTA, CDR2 FQGNSA, per germline. The CDR3 spans 17 residues. The CDR3 sequence is CASSLRGELATNEKLFF. DNA of the CDR3: TGTGCCAGCAGCTTACGTGGAGAATTGGCAACTAATGAAAAACTGTTTTTT.

V and J are TRBV7-6 and TRBJ2-7; 7 bases line up with TRBD2. The CDR3 has 16 residues. The J segment lost 2 bases and the V segment lost 2 bases, leaving 9 bases of the junction unmatched. Germline CDR1 SGHVS, CDR2 FNYEAQ. CDR3 DNA: TGTGCCAGCAGCTTACCCAAATATGGGGGGGCCTACGAGCAGTACTTC. Protein product: CASSLPKYGGAYEQYF. Using reference TRBV7-6 and TRBJ2-7 for the parts outside the CDR3, the full variable domain is GAGVSQSPRYKVTKRGQDVALRCDPISGHVSLYWYRQALGQGPEFLTYFNYEAQQDKSGLPNDRFSAERPEGSISTLTIQRTEQRDSAMYRCASSLPKYGGAYEQYFGPGTRLTVT.

The chain combines TRBV20-1 with TRBJ2-5; D perhaps matches TRBD2 (5 bases). The CDR3 consists of 12 residues. Germline loops: CDR1 DFQATT, CDR2 SNEGSKA (reference sequence). V was cut by 3 bases and J by 11 bases, with 16 bases left in between. Here the CDR3 reads CSARPDHGEQYF. The CDR3 coding sequence is TGCAGTGCTAGGCCGGACCATGGGGAGCAGTACTTC.

As for this clonotype: Relative to the germline gene, one junction end is altered; a read error may explain this. This sequence joins TRBV5-1 and TRBJ2-1, with 7 bases aligning to TRBD2. Germline CDR1 SGHRS, CDR2 YFSETQ. CDR3 size: 18 residues. CDR3 protein: CASSVTLTLAPTLNGQFF. In nucleotides, the CDR3 is TGCGCCAGCAGCGTTACCTTAACACTAGCGCCCACGCTTAATGGGCAGTTCTTC.

This chain connects TRBV9 to TRBJ1-1; a possible D gene is TRBD1 (6 bases). Germline V gene sequence: CDR1 SGDLS, CDR2 YYNGEE. The CDR3 has 15 residues. Trimming removed 4 bases at V and 5 bases at J, with 18 bases between. In DNA form, the CDR3 reads TGTGCCAGCAGCCCGCAGGGGCTTGCGGGGACTGAAGCTTTCTTT. Translating it yields CASSPQGLAGTEAFF.

This clonotype is a singleton in its sample. V and J are TRBV7-9 and TRBJ2-3, with 10 bases lining up with TRBD2. The ends lost 5 bases at V and 6 bases at J; junction bases unmatched: 17. Germline assignment: CDR1 SEHNR and CDR2 FQNEAQ (reference sequence). CDR3 length: 18 residues. CDR3 in DNA: TGTGCCAGCAGCCCCCGGTCCAGCGGGAGGGCCCTCGGGGATACGCAGTATTTT. Its translation: CASSPRSSGRALGDTQYF.

The chain links TRBV3-1 to TRBJ2-2; 10 bases map to TRBD1. V lost 0 bases, J lost 7 bases, and 11 bases stayed unmatched. The CDR3 contains 18 residues. CDR1 and CDR2 from the germline V gene are LGHDT and YNNKEL (reference sequence). CDR3 nucleotide sequence: TGTGCCAGCAGCCAAGAGGCCGGGGACAGGGGTGGTTACGGGGAGCTGTTTTTT. It yields the protein CASSQEAGDRGGYGELFF.

This chain uses TRBV6-2 or TRBV6-3 with TRBJ2-1; a weak D match, TRBD2 (6 bases). V was clipped by 4 bases and J by 5 bases, with 15 bases between them. The length of the CDR3 is 15 residues. The germline CDR1 and CDR2 sequences are MNHEY and SVGEGT. The CDR3 loop is CASSSGLPINNEQFF. CDR3 DNA sequence: TGTGCCAGCAGTTCGGGACTCCCAATTAACAATGAGCAGTTCTTC.

This clonotype was observed a handful of times. An end of the junction differs from the germline gene, which may be a read error. The V and J genes are TRBV4-1 and TRBJ2-3; D might be TRBD2 (7 bases). This CDR3 spans 14 amino acids. Germline CDR1 is MGHRA and CDR2 is YSYEKL. The CDR3 DNA is TGCGCCAGCAGGCAAGCGGGGCGGACAGATTCGCAGTATTTT. As protein: CASRQAGRTDSQYF.

The chain recombines TRBV7-9 with TRBJ2-5; 9 bases align to TRBD1. The CDR3 totals 15 residues. Losses at the gene ends were 1 base for V and 5 bases for J; bases not matched to a gene: 5. In germline, CDR1 is SEHNR, CDR2 FQNEAQ (reference sequence). The CDR3 nucleotides are TGTGCCAGCAGCTTAGAACAGGGGGCTTTTGAGACCCAGTACTTC. The encoded protein is CASSLEQGAFETQYF.

This clonotype came up many times. V and J are TRBV4-1 and TRBJ2-7, with 7 bases lining up with TRBD2. Germline V gives CDR1 MGHRA, CDR2 YSYEKL. The CDR3 sequence is 15 residues long. Trimming cost V 0 bases and J 3 bases; bases outside gene matches: 5. The chain's CDR3 is CASSQEASGVYEQYF. The CDR3 bases are TGCGCCAGCAGCCAAGAAGCTAGCGGAGTCTACGAGCAGTACTTC.

This clonotype was counted a few times. The J gene is TRBJ2-5, the V gene TRBV20-1; 7 bases match TRBD2. Looked up from germline, CDR1 is DFQATT and CDR2 is SNEGSKA (reference sequence). V was pared by 3 bases and J by 4 bases, with 8 bases of the junction left unmatched. The CDR3 contains 14 residues. The CDR3, as DNA: TGCAGTGCTAGGGCGGGCAGCGGGGTAGAGACCCAGTACTTC. Protein product: CSARAGSGVETQYF.

The V and J genes are TRBV10-2 and TRBJ1-5, with a weak D call TRBD1 (5 bases). The CDR3 runs to 15 residues. Germline assignment: CDR1 WSHSY and CDR2 SAAADI. The V end was cut by 2 bases, the J end by 9 bases, with 17 bases between. Written as DNA, the CDR3 is TGCGCCAGCAGTGAGGTGGGCCAGGGTCGCGGGCCCCAGCATTTT. It codes for CASSEVGQGRGPQHF.

This clonotype was counted ten times or more. The chain employs TRBV4-1 and TRBJ1-2; D is unclear. This CDR3 region has 14 residues. Germline lookup yields CDR1 MGHRA and CDR2 YSYEKL. V dropped 1 base and J dropped 3 bases, with 9 bases sitting between them. CDR3 protein: CASSQGVGDYGYTF. DNA of the CDR3: TGCGCCAGCAGCCAAGGGGTCGGGGACTATGGCTACACCTTC.

The chain is built from TRBV18 and TRBJ1-6, with 7 bases fitting TRBD1. This CDR3 region has 15 residues. CDR1 and CDR2 (germline): KGHSH, LQKENI. With 4 bases clipped from V and 7 bases from J, the junction kept 7 bases outside the gene matches. The CDR3 sequence: CASSQATGLNSPLHF. CDR3 bases: TGTGCCAGCTCACAGGCGACAGGGTTAAATTCACCCCTCCACTTT.

The chain employs TRBV4-1 and TRBJ2-3; D gene ambiguous. Deletions cut 6 bases from V and 2 bases from J, with 6 bases between. The CDR3 runs to 12 residues. Germline CDR1 is MGHRA and CDR2 is YSYEKL. CDR3 region: CASRTPTDTQYF. CDR3 DNA: TGCGCCAGCAGGACCCCCACAGATACGCAGTATTTT.

V usage is TRBV27 and J usage is TRBJ1-2; 8 bases align to TRBD1. The ends lost 4 bases at V and 3 bases at J; junction bases unmatched: 16. Looked up from germline, CDR1 is MNHEY and CDR2 is SMNVEV (reference sequence). CDR3 length: 18 residues. CDR3 sequence: CASSSQRTGDRGYYGYTF. Here the CDR3 DNA reads TGTGCCAGCAGTTCCCAAAGGACAGGAGACAGGGGTTACTATGGCTACACCTTC.